The 20 T cell receptor beta chains reported below all come from one sample, sequenced in a study of regulatory T cells in long-lasting Graves disease (dated by TCRdb to about 2021). Receptor amplification or capture employed multiplex PCR. This sample was sequenced with an Illumina HiSeq 4000. CDR3 regions were amplified by Arm-PCR with iRepertoire HTBI primers to construct TCR beta libraries. The public reads were run again by TCRdb, first through fastp at Q25 and then through MiXCR, and only productive beta chains were kept. When rows share a CDR3 protein, they turn into one entry using the most common DNA and genes. This sample gives 650,000 to 850,000 distinct CDR3 sequences in total; about 32% of them show up just once. The top ten constitute around 42% of the sample. Sample time point, as interpreted from the label and publication: persistent/refractory GD, antithyroid drugs over 5 years with positive TRAb. RNA was extracted from PBMCs in TRIzol for both TCR sequencing and RNA sequencing.

The starting material was peripheral blood mononuclear cells (PBMCs), obtained when the disease was refractory, from a patient treated with antithyroid drugs. Every receptor here comes from a female donor with Graves disease.

In its sample, this clonotype was seen many times. This chain uses TRBV24-1 with TRBJ1-2; D unclear. CDR1 is KGHDR and CDR2 is SFDVKD in the germline V gene. Deletions cut 5 bases from V and 6 bases from J, with 12 bases between. This CDR3 contains 13 residues. The CDR3 nucleotides are TGTGCCACCAGTGGTGCCGGGTTCGATGGCTACACCTTC. Translation: CATSGAGFDGYTF.

This chain uses TRBV11-1 with TRBJ1-3, with D perhaps TRBD1 (5 bases). This CDR3 has 19 residues. In germline, CDR1 is SGHAT, CDR2 FQDESV (reference sequence). With 1 base removed from V and 2 bases from J, the gap between germline ends came to 21 bases. The CDR3 region is CASSLDVDIAVITGNTIYF. CDR3 coding DNA: TGTGCCAGCAGCTTAGATGTGGACATCGCCGTCATTACTGGAAACACCATATATTTT.

The sample holds many counts of this clonotype. The chain links TRBV28 to TRBJ2-2, with D hard to call. The CDR3 sequence is 14 residues long. V lost 3 bases to trimming and J lost 2 bases, with 7 bases between them. Germline V gives CDR1 MDHEN, CDR2 SYDVKM. In DNA form, the CDR3 reads TGTGCCAGCAGTTTTGACGGAAACACCGGGGAGCTGTTTTTT. It is translated as CASSFDGNTGELFF.

The V gene is TRBV3-1, the J gene TRBJ1-4; 10 bases line up with TRBD1. Germline V gives CDR1 LGHDT, CDR2 YNNKEL (reference sequence). The V segment lost 4 bases and the J segment 8 bases; nucleotides outside the gene matches: 7. The CDR3 contains 15 residues. The CDR3 coding sequence is TGTGCCAGCAGCCCGACCGGGACAGGGGTAGAAAAACTGTTTTTT. Encoded protein: CASSPTGTGVEKLFF. Using reference TRBV3-1 and TRBJ1-4 for the parts outside the CDR3, the full variable domain is DTAVSQTPKYLVTQMGNDKSIKCEQNLGHDTMYWYKQDSKKFLKIMFSYNNKELIINETVPNRFSPKSPDKAHLNLHINSLELGDSAVYFCASSPTGTGVEKLFFGSGTQLSVL.

This clonotype showed up just a few times. The J gene is TRBJ1-4, the V gene TRBV6-9, with TRBD1 matching over 8 bases. V trimming: 4 bases; J trimming: 7 bases; junction bases outside the gene matches: 5. The germline V gene has CDR1 MNHGY and CDR2 SVAAGI. The CDR3 length is 14 residues. CDR3 loop: CASSFQGALEKLFF. The CDR3 nucleotides read TGTGCCAGCAGTTTCCAGGGGGCTCTTGAAAAACTGTTTTTT.

This clonotype was seen ten or more times. V is TRBV30 and J is TRBJ2-7; D uncertain. The germline V gene encodes CDR1 GTSNPN and CDR2 SVGIG (reference sequence). With 0 bases removed from V and 5 bases from J, the gap between germline ends came to 5 bases. This CDR3 has 11 residues. CDR3: CAWSVPDEQYF. Here the CDR3 DNA reads TGTGCCTGGAGTGTACCCGACGAGCAGTACTTC.

The CDR3 DNA follows: TGCAGTGCTAGGGGCCTAGTTTCGCCCTCTGGGGCCAACGTCCTGACTTTC. It codes for CSARGLVSPSGANVLTF. This chain connects TRBV20-1 to TRBJ2-6, with unresolved D. CDR1 DFQATT and CDR2 SNEGSKA come from the germline V gene (reference sequence). Trimming pared 3 bases from V and 0 bases from J, leaving 15 bases between. The CDR3 extends over 17 amino acids.

This chain links TRBV7-3 with TRBJ1-6, with 7 bases matching TRBD1. The CDR3 is 13 residues long. V lost 5 bases and J lost 10; bases outside the gene matches: 5. Germline-derived CDR1 and CDR2 are SGHTA and FQGTGA. The CDR3 is CASSEGAGSPLHF. The DNA of the CDR3 is TGTGCCAGCAGCGAGGGGGCGGGATCACCCCTCCACTTT.

The chain couples TRBV2 to TRBJ2-2, with TRBD2 matching over 7 bases. This CDR3 has 15 amino acids. Germline-derived CDR1 and CDR2 are SNHLY and FYNNEI. V dropped 2 bases and J dropped 4; count of bases not matched to a gene: 4. In nucleotides, the CDR3 is TGTGCCAGCAGTGAACTAGCGGCGGCCACCGGGGAGCTGTTTTTT. As protein: CASSELAAATGELFF.

This clonotype was counted between two and nine times. J is TRBJ2-7 and V is TRBV28; TRBD1 matches 10 bases. Germline CDR1 and CDR2: MDHEN and SYDVKM. After removal of 1 base from V and 6 bases from J, the junction contained 3 bases not matched to a gene. The CDR3 has 14 residues. The CDR3 bases are TGTGCCAGCAGTTTATCGGGACAGGGGTCCGAGCAGTACTTC. Amino acids: CASSLSGQGSEQYF.

This sequence joins TRBV7-3 and TRBJ2-4; TRBD2 might be the D (6 bases). Trimming shortened V by 5 bases and J by 0 bases, and 14 bases separated the two germline ends. The CDR3 covers 16 residues. Germline values: CDR1 SGHTA, CDR2 FQGTGA. CDR3 nucleotide sequence: TGTGCCAGCAGCGCAGGGACTTCCCAAGCCAAAAACATTCAGTACTTC. It specifies CASSAGTSQAKNIQYF.

J is TRBJ2-7 and V is TRBV19; 7 bases line up with TRBD2. The V segment lost 6 bases and the J segment 2 bases; nucleotides outside the gene matches: 13. Germline values: CDR1 LNHDA, CDR2 SQIVND (reference sequence). The CDR3 runs to 16 residues. CDR3 protein: CASSIIAGSLPYEQYF. The CDR3 DNA sequence: TGTGCCAGTAGCATTATAGCGGGTTCGCTTCCCTACGAGCAGTACTTC.

There are a few counts of this clonotype. The V gene is TRBV28, the J gene TRBJ1-2; maybe TRBD1 (5 bases). V was trimmed by 2 bases and J by 7 bases, leaving 17 bases between them. CDR1 MDHEN and CDR2 SYDVKM come from the germline V gene. The CDR3 has 15 residues. The CDR3 DNA follows: TGTGCCAGCAGTTTAACGGGCCCAAGGGGTGCTGGCTACACCTTC. Its protein is CASSLTGPRGAGYTF.

This clonotype was seen a few times. The rearrangement links TRBV30 to TRBJ1-2, with 9 bases aligning to TRBD1. The germline V gene has CDR1 GTSNPN and CDR2 SVGIG (reference sequence). CDR3 length: 15 amino acids. V trimming: 3 bases; J trimming: 4 bases; junction bases outside the gene matches: 9. The CDR3, as DNA: TGTGCCTGGAGCACAGGGGGCGGGTGGAGCTATGGCTACACCTTC. It yields the protein CAWSTGGGWSYGYTF.

This clonotype has a count of ten or more. The gene calls are TRBV12-3 or TRBV12-4 and TRBJ1-2; 7 bases match TRBD1. V shed 4 bases and J 3 bases; nucleotides not matched to a gene: 2. The CDR3 is 13 amino acids. The CDR3: CASSSTGYYGYTF. CDR3 bases: TGTGCCAGCAGTTCGACAGGGTACTATGGCTACACCTTC.

This clonotype came up a few times. The chain is built from TRBV7-2 and TRBJ2-7, with D maybe TRBD2 (5 bases). In germline, CDR1 is SGHTA, CDR2 FQGNSA. CDR3 length equals 13 residues. Trimming removed 0 bases from V and 4 bases from J, with 7 bases in between. CDR3 bases: TGTGCCAGCAGCTTAGCGCGGGTATACGAGCAGTACTTC. Translated, it gives CASSLARVYEQYF.

This clonotype has at least ten counts. CDR3 amino acids: CASSLKRPSPADNSPLHF. The CDR3 nucleotides are TGTGCCAGCAGTTTAAAGCGCCCCTCGCCTGCGGACAATTCACCCCTCCACTTT. The chain uses TRBV27 and TRBJ1-6; D is ambiguous. V lost 2 bases to trimming and J lost 7 bases, with 21 bases between them. The germline V gene encodes CDR1 MNHEY and CDR2 SMNVEV (reference sequence). CDR3 size: 18 residues.

This clonotype was recorded a few times. The rearrangement links TRBV28 to TRBJ1-1, with a possible D match to TRBD1 (6 bases). The CDR3 totals 12 residues. Germline V lookup: CDR1 MDHEN, CDR2 SYDVKM. With 6 bases removed from V and 10 bases from J, the gap between germline ends came to 15 bases. DNA of the CDR3: TGTGCCAGCAGACCTGACAGGCGAGGAGCTTTCTTT. This translates into CASRPDRRGAFF.

The rearrangement uses TRBV7-6 and TRBJ2-5; possible D gene TRBD1, 6 bases. The germline V gene encodes CDR1 SGHVS and CDR2 FNYEAQ. With 2 bases removed from V and 0 bases from J, the gap between germline ends came to 10 bases. There are 15 residues in the CDR3. The DNA of the CDR3 is TGTGCCAGCAGCTTACTCCGGGACAACCAAGAGACCCAGTACTTC. This gives the protein CASSLLRDNQETQYF.

There are a few counts of this clonotype. V is TRBV24-1 and J is TRBJ1-5, with D possibly TRBD1 on 6 matching bases. Trimming cost V 1 base and J 2 bases, with 17 bases left between them. The length of the CDR3 is 18 residues. Germline V CDR1 and CDR2: KGHDR, SFDVKD. DNA of the CDR3: TGTGCCACCAGTGATTTTTGGGGGGCCCCGTTCGGCAATCAGCCCCAGCATTTT. Translated, it gives CATSDFWGAPFGNQPQHF.